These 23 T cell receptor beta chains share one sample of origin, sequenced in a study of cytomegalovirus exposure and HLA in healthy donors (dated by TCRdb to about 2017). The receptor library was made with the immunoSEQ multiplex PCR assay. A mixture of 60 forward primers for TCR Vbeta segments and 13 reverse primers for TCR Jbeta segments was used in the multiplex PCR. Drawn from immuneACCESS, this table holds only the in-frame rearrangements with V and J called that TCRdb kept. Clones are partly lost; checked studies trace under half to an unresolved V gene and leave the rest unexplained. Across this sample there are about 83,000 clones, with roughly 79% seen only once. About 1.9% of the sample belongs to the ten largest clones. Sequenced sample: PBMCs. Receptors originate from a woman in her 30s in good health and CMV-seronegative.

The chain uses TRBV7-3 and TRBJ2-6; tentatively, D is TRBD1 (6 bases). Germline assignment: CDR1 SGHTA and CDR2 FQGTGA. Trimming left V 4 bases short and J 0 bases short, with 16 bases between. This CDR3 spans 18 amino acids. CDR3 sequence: CASSSPGTPVSGANVLTF. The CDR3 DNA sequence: TGTGCCAGCAGCTCCCCCGGGACACCCGTCTCTGGGGCCAACGTCCTGACTTTC.

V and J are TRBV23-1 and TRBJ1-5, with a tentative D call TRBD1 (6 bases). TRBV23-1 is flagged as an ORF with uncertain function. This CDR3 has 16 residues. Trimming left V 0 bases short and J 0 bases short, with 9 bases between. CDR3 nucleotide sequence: TGCGCCAGCAGTCAATCCCGGACAGATAGCAATCAGCCCCAGCATTTT. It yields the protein CASSQSRTDSNQPQHF.

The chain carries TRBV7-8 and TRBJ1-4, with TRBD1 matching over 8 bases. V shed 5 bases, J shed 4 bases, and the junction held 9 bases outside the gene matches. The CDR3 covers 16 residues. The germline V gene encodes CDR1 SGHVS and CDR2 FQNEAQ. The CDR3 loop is CASSAYRGRFNEKLFF. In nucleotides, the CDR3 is TGTGCCAGCAGCGCGTACAGGGGGAGGTTTAATGAAAAACTGTTTTTT.

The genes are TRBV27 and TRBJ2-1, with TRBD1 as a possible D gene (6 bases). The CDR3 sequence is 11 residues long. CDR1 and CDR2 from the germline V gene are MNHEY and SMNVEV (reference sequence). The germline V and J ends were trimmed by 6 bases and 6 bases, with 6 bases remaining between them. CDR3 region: CASSRGNEQFF. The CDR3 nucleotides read TGTGCCAGCAGCAGGGGCAATGAGCAGTTCTTC.

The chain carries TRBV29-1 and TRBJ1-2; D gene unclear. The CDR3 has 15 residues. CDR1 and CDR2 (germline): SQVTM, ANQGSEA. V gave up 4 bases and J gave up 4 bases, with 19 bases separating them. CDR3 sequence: CSVVGGGEDLYGYTF. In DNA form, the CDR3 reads TGCAGCGTTGTAGGAGGAGGAGAAGATCTCTATGGCTACACCTTC.

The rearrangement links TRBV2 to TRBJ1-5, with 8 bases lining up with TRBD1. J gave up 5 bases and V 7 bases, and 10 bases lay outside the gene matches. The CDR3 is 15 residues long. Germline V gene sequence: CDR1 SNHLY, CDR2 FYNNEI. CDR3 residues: CASKGDRGGHQPQHF. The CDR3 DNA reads TGTGCCAGCAAGGGCGACAGGGGTGGACATCAGCCCCAGCATTTT.

In DNA, the CDR3 is TGTGCCAGCAGCCAAGAACTAAAGGGGCAAGAGACCCAGTACTTC. Its translation: CASSQELKGQETQYF. J is TRBJ2-5 and V is TRBV4-2, with D perhaps TRBD1 (5 bases). CDR3 length equals 15 residues. V lost 0 bases and J lost 2, with 10 bases in between. In germline, CDR1 is LGHNA, CDR2 YNFKEQ.

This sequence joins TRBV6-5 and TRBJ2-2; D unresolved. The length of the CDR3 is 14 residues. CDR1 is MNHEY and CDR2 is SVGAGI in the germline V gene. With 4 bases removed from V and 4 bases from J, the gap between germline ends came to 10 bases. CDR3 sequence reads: CASSSQVVTGELFF. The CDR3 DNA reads TGTGCCAGCAGTTCCCAGGTGGTCACCGGGGAGCTGTTTTTT.

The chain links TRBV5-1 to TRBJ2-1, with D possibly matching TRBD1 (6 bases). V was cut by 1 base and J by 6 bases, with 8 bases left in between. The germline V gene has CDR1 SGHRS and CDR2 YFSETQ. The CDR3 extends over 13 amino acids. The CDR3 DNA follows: TGCGCCAGCAGCTTGCTCAGGGGCAATGAGCAGTTCTTC. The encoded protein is CASSLLRGNEQFF.

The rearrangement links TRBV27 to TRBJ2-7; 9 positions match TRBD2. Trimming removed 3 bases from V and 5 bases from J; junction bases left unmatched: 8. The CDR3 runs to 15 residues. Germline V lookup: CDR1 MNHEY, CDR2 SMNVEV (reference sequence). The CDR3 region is CASSLGGGRAHEQYF. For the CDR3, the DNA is TGTGCCAGCAGTTTGGGTGGCGGGAGGGCCCACGAGCAGTACTTC.

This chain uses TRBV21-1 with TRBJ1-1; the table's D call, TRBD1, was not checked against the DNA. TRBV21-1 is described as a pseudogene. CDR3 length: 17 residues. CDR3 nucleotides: TGTGCCAGCAGCAAAGGGGACAGGGAGTTTGCGTTGACTGAAGCTTTCTTT. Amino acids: CASSKGDREFALTEAFF.

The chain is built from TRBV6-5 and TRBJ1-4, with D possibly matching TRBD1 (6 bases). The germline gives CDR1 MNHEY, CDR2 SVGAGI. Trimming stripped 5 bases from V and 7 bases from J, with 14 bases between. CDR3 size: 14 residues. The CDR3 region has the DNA TGTGCCAGCAGTGAGGGGACATCCAGTGAAAAACTGTTTTTT. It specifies CASSEGTSSEKLFF.

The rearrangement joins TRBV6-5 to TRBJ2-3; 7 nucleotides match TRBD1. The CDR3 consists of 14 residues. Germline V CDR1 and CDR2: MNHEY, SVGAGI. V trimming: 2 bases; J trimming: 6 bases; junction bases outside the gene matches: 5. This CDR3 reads CASSYEGAKDTQYF. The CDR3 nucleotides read TGTGCCAGCAGTTACGAGGGGGCAAAGGATACGCAGTATTTT.

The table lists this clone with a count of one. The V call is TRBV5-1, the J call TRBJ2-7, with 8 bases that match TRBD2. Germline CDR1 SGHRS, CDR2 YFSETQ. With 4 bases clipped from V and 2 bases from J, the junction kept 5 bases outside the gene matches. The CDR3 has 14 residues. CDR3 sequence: CASSTGGTTYEQYF. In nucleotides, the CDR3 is TGCGCCAGCAGCACGGGGGGGACGACCTACGAGCAGTACTTC.

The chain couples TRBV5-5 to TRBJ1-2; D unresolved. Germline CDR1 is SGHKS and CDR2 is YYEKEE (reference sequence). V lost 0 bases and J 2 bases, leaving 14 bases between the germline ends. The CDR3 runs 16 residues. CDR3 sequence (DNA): TGTGCCAGCAGCTTGGCTCCCCTTGACACCAACTATGGCTACACCTTC. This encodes CASSLAPLDTNYGYTF.

The CDR3 sequence: CASSARLQETQYF. CDR3 bases: TGTGCCAGTAGTGCCAGATTACAAGAGACCCAGTACTTC. This rearrangement joins TRBV19 to TRBJ2-5; D gene ambiguous. Germline assignment: CDR1 LNHDA and CDR2 SQIVND (reference sequence). The CDR3 runs to 13 residues. Trimming shortened V by 5 bases and J by 2 bases, and 9 bases separated the two germline ends.

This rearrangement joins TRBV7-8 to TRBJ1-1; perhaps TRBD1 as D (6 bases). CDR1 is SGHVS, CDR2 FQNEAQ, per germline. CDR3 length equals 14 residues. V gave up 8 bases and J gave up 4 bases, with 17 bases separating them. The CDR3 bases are TGTGCCAGCCAGGTGGGCAGGGGCTCCACTGAAGCTTTCTTT. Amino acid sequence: CASQVGRGSTEAFF.

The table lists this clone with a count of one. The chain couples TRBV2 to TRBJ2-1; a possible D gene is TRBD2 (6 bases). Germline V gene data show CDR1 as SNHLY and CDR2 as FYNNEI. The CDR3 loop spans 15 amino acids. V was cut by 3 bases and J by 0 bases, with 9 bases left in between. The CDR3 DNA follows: TGTGCCAGCAGTGAGGAGGGAAGCTCCTACAATGAGCAGTTCTTC. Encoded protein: CASSEEGSSYNEQFF.

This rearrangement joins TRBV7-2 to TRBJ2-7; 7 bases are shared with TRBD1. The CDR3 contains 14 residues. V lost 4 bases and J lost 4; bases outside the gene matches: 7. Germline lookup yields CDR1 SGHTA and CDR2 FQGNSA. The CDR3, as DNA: TGTGCCAGCAGCTACGGGACAGATTATTACGAGCAGTACTTC. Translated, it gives CASSYGTDYYEQYF.

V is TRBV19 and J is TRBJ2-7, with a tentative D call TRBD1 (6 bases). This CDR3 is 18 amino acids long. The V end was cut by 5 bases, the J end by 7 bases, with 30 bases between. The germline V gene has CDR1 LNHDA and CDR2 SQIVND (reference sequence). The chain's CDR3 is CASSFLPGHSNLKREQYF. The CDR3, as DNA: TGTGCCAGTAGTTTTCTACCGGGACACTCGAATCTCAAACGAGAGCAGTACTTC.

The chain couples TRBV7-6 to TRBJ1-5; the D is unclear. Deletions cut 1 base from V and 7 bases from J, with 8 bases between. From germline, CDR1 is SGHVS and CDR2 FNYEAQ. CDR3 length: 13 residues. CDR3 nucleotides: TGTGCCAGCAGCTTAGGGGCCGGACAGCCCCAGCATTTT. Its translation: CASSLGAGQPQHF.

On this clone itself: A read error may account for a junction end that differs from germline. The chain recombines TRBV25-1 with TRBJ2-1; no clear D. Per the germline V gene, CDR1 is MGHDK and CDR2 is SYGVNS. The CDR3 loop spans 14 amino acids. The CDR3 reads CASSDPLQDPSILF. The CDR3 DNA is TGTGCCAGCAGTGACCCCCTTCAGGATCCGTCAATCCTCTTC.

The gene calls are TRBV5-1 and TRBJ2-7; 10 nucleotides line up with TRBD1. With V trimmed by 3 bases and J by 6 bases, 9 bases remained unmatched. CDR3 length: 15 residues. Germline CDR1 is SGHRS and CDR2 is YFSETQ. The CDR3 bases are TGCGCCAGCAGCTCGACGGGACAGGGGCAAGGCGAGCAGTACTTC. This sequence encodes CASSSTGQGQGEQYF.